The clone carrying this TCR beta chain was counted only a few times. The target antigen is unknown. TCRbeta library construction was performed incorporating unique molecular identifiers. TCRdb reprocessed the PCR reads via MiXCR and lists one record per CDR3 protein. Here the sample spans under 450,000 distinct CDR3 sequences, 15% to 20% being singletons. The data stem from a study of T-cell reconstitution after alpha-beta-depleted transplantation in children. General study findings and limits: T-cell counts and diversity were attributed mostly to newly produced T cells one year after transplant. It was reported that alpha-beta T cells came from several hundred expanded graft clones (about two months after transplant). The origin of high day-60 TCRbeta diversity in some patients lay in surviving recipient T cells and thymic progenitors.

This CDR3 spans 13 amino acids. Germline loops: CDR1 LGHDT, CDR2 YNNKEL (reference sequence). V was clipped by 5 bases and J by 1 base, with 9 bases between them. The sequencing here drew on PBMCs, mostly from graft donor cells, taken 360 days after TCRalphabeta/CD19-depleted stem cell transplant. The genes are TRBV3-1 and TRBJ2-7; no clear D. The receptor was isolated from a boy in the first two years of life who had a stem cell transplant for Wiskott-Aldrich syndrome, so the T cells may come from the graft donor. CDR3 sequence (DNA): TGTGCCAGCAGCGCTGCTTGGTCCTACGAGCAGTACTTC. Translated: CASSAAWSYEQYF.